This T cell receptor beta chain was documented in a study of vaccination effects on CD4 cells after COVID-19. Viral peptide pools were used in the ViraFEST assay to expand antigen-specific CD4+ T cells, and sequencing came afterward. With roughly 10 days of culture completed, CD4+ T cells were isolated. Each person got two doses of an mRNA SARS-CoV-2 vaccine, BNT162b2 or mRNA-1273. The culture medium for 2 million or so PBMC per well included roughly 10 IU/ml IL-2 and 9.5 to 10 ug/ml peptides. Method: immunoSEQ multiplex PCR; TCRdb's copy keeps in-frame clones and lacks some. Of tens of thousands of clones in the sample, around 80% were seen once. J was trimmed by 0 bases and V by 5 bases; bases with no gene match: 8. The CDR3 sequence is 17 residues long. Looked up from germline, CDR1 is MNHEY and CDR2 is SMNVEV (reference sequence). As regards this clone: The antigen is not known.

This sequence was found in a human donor who received a COVID-19 vaccine. The sequences come from CD4+ T cells from PBMCs cultured with HCoV-229E spike peptides, collected after COVID-19 vaccination. The chain recombines TRBV27 with TRBJ2-2, with 8 bases fitting TRBD1. The DNA of the CDR3 is TGTGCCAGCAGTCCTCGCCAGGGGGCAACGAACACCGGGGAGCTGTTTTTT. It is translated as CASSPRQGATNTGELFF.